This T cell receptor beta chain stems from a study of chemoradiotherapy in HPV16-positive cancers. The CDR3 loop spans 16 amino acids. The V end was cut by 5 bases, the J end by 4 bases, with 20 bases between. Per the germline V gene, CDR1 is KGHSH and CDR2 is LQKENI. The repertoire was sequenced with immunoSEQ multiplex PCR; TCRdb's copy has only in-frame clones and lacks some. The sample includes approximately 52,000 clones, roughly 90% seen only once; the top ten take roughly 3.3%. This clone was found once. Repeated repertoire sampling spanned the course of chemoradiotherapy. The TCR comes from a human donor with HPV-associated anogenital cancer. The material sequenced was blood, taken from a patient who underwent chemoradiotherapy. V usage is TRBV18 and J usage is TRBJ1-2; D is unclear. The DNA for the CDR3 is TGTGCCAGCTCATTATATCGCGGCATCTCGAGCTATGGCTACACCTTC. Protein sequence: CASSLYRGISSYGYTF.